The 31 T cell receptor beta chains presented below share a single source sample, sequenced in a study of response to subunit inactivated influenza vaccine. Via MiXCR, TCRdb re-called the RT-PCR reads, giving one row per CDR3 protein. The table has around 500,000 distinct CDR3 sequences, 10% to 11% seen once. Specimen: PBMCs from blood, collected around seven weeks after vaccination. The receptors originated from a man in his forties or fifties who received an inactivated influenza vaccine.

This rearrangement joins TRBV4-2 to TRBJ2-3; D is undetermined. The germline V gene encodes CDR1 LGHNA and CDR2 YNFKEQ. V was shortened by 0 bases and J by 10 bases, with 17 bases between the two germline ends. This CDR3 comprises 15 residues. CDR3 sequence (DNA): TGTGCCAGCAGCCAAGATGAGCAGCCTGGCTGGGCGCAGTATTTT. Its translation: CASSQDEQPGWAQYF.

This clonotype was recorded at least ten times. The chain links TRBV10-3 to TRBJ1-6, with 9 bases identical to TRBD1. V shed 10 bases and J 6 bases; nucleotides not matched to a gene: 4. Germline V gene sequence: CDR1 ENHRY, CDR2 SYGVKD. The CDR3 length is 13 residues. The CDR3 DNA sequence: TGTGCCACAGGGACAGGGCGTAATTCACCCCTCCACTTT. The encoded protein is CATGTGRNSPLHF.

This clonotype was seen repeatedly, ten times or more. The rearrangement joins TRBV7-9 to TRBJ2-3, with a possible D match to TRBD1 (6 bases). The germline gives CDR1 SEHNR, CDR2 FQNEAQ (reference sequence). CDR3 length equals 14 residues. Trimming took 4 bases from V and 0 from J, leaving 8 bases between them. The CDR3 DNA is TGTGCCAGCAGCTCAACAGGGAGCACAGATACGCAGTATTTT. Translated: CASSSTGSTDTQYF.

The chain couples TRBV12-3 or TRBV12-4 to TRBJ2-7, with 8 bases identical to TRBD1. The CDR3 extends over 12 amino acids. The V and J ends lost 6 bases and 4 bases, in that order; junction bases with no gene match: 2. The DNA of the CDR3 is TGTGCCAGCAGCCGGGACAGGTACGAGCAGTACTTC. Its protein is CASSRDRYEQYF.

This clonotype has more than one count but fewer than ten. The chain carries TRBV3-1 and TRBJ1-6; D is unclear. This CDR3 has 14 amino acids. V lost 4 bases to trimming and J lost 6 bases, with 10 bases between them. The germline gives CDR1 LGHDT, CDR2 YNNKEL (reference sequence). The CDR3 region is CASSPKAPNSPLHF. CDR3 DNA: TGTGCCAGCAGCCCCAAGGCCCCTAATTCACCCCTCCACTTT.

V and J are TRBV7-2 and TRBJ1-5; tentatively, D is TRBD1 (6 bases). This CDR3 region has 14 residues. Germline V gene data show CDR1 as SGHTA and CDR2 as FQGNSA. V was trimmed by 3 bases and J by 7 bases, leaving 13 bases between them. The DNA of the CDR3 is TGTGCCAGCAGCTTTGGCAGGGGTGGACAGCCCCAGCATTTT. This encodes CASSFGRGGQPQHF.

This clonotype came up a few times. The chain employs TRBV6-2 or TRBV6-3 and TRBJ1-1, with no clear D. V lost 5 bases and J lost 6, with 10 bases in between. CDR1 is MNHEY and CDR2 is SVGEGT in the germline V gene. This CDR3 spans 12 amino acids. DNA of the CDR3: TGTGCCAGCAGTCGAGACTCCTCTGAAGCTTTCTTT. Amino acid sequence: CASSRDSSEAFF.

This clonotype was seen a handful of times. V is TRBV2 and J is TRBJ2-7; 9 nucleotides align to TRBD1. The trim removed 8 bases at V and 7 bases at J, leaving 18 bases unmatched. The CDR3 spans 16 residues. Looked up from germline, CDR1 is SNHLY and CDR2 is FYNNEI. In DNA form, the CDR3 reads TGTGCCAGCGGAATCGAGGGGACAGGGTCGGGTTGGGAGCAGTACTTC. It encodes CASGIEGTGSGWEQYF. The entire variable domain, with the rest obtained from reference TRBV2 and TRBJ2-7, is as follows: EPEVTQTPSHQVTQMGQEVILRCVPISNHLYFYWYRQILGQKVEFLVSFYNNEISEKSEIFDDQFSVERPDGSNFTLKIRSTKLEDSAMYFCASGIEGTGSGWEQYFGPGTRLTVT.

The chain recombines TRBV10-1 with TRBJ2-2; maybe TRBD2 (6 bases). Deletions cut 6 bases from V and 7 bases from J, with 15 bases between. Germline assignment: CDR1 WNHNN and CDR2 SYGVQD (reference sequence). There are 14 residues in the CDR3. CDR3 in amino acids: CASSTGTPVGELFF. The CDR3 DNA follows: TGCGCCAGCAGCACCGGGACTCCCGTCGGGGAGCTGTTTTTT.

In this sample, this clonotype turned up a few times. The rearrangement links TRBV5-1 to TRBJ1-2; D gene uncertain. The CDR3 length is 14 residues. Germline values: CDR1 SGHRS, CDR2 YFSETQ. Trimming cost V 4 bases and J 4 bases, with 14 bases left between them. Here the CDR3 DNA reads TGCGCCAGCAGCCAAGACGAGCTAGGCTATGGCTACACCTTC. It codes for CASSQDELGYGYTF.

The chain employs TRBV3-1 and TRBJ2-1; 9 nucleotides agree with TRBD1. CDR3 length: 16 residues. V was pared by 4 bases and J by 7 bases, with 11 bases of the junction left unmatched. Germline CDR1 and CDR2: LGHDT and YNNKEL (reference sequence). DNA of the CDR3: TGTGCCAGCAGCCGACAACAGGGGGCGCTTTCGAATGAGCAGTTCTTC. This sequence encodes CASSRQQGALSNEQFF.

The chain recombines TRBV20-1 with TRBJ2-7; TRBD1 might be the D (5 bases). CDR3 length: 13 residues. The germline gives CDR1 DFQATT, CDR2 SNEGSKA (reference sequence). V was shortened by 5 bases and J by 4 bases, with 15 bases between the two germline ends. CDR3 DNA: TGCAGTGCTGGGATCCTGACAGCTTACGAGCAGTACTTC. Protein: CSAGILTAYEQYF.

Many counts were recorded for this clonotype. V is TRBV12-3 or TRBV12-4 and J is TRBJ2-7; possibly TRBD1 for D (6 bases). CDR3 length: 12 amino acids. Trimming removed 5 bases from V and 11 bases from J, with 16 bases in between. The CDR3 reads CASSPGTSFEYF. The DNA of the CDR3 is TGTGCCAGCAGTCCCGGGACATCTTTCGAGTACTTC.

This clonotype was counted at least ten times. This rearrangement joins TRBV6-1 to TRBJ1-1; no clear D. The germline V and J ends were trimmed by 7 bases and 0 bases, with 12 bases remaining between them. In germline, CDR1 is MNHNS, CDR2 SASEGT. The CDR3 has 14 amino acids. The CDR3 DNA follows: TGTGCCAGCACCCCAGGACGGATGAACACTGAAGCTTTCTTT. Protein: CASTPGRMNTEAFF.

The chain has TRBV4-3 and TRBJ2-7; D is possibly TRBD2 (7 bases). CDR1 is LGHNA, CDR2 YSLEER, per germline. The CDR3 spans 18 residues. Between the trimmed V and J ends, which lost 0 bases and 6 bases, there was a span of 24 bases. In DNA form, the CDR3 reads TGCGCCAGCAGCCAAGACTTCCTACATGGGCGGGGGCTGGGCGAGCAGTACTTC. It specifies CASSQDFLHGRGLGEQYF.

Ten or more counts support this clonotype. The chain links TRBV29-1 to TRBJ2-6; 8 bases are a match to TRBD1. The CDR3 is 16 amino acids. V gave up 1 base and J gave up 4 bases; unmatched junction bases: 6. CDR1 and CDR2 (germline): SQVTM, ANQGSEA. The CDR3 loop reads CSVEGQGARGANVLTF. As DNA, the CDR3 is TGCAGCGTTGAAGGGCAGGGGGCGAGAGGGGCCAACGTCCTGACTTTC. Supplemented by reference TRBV29-1 and TRBJ2-6, the full variable domain reads SAVISQKPSRDICQRGTSLTIQCQVDSQVTMMFWYRQQPGQSLTLIATANQGSEATYESGFVIDKFPISRPNLTFSTLTVSNMSPEDSSIYLCSVEGQGARGANVLTFGAGSRLTVL.

This clonotype was seen only a few times. V is TRBV20-1 and J is TRBJ1-1, with no clear D. V was cut by 6 bases and J by 0 bases, with 11 bases left in between. From germline, CDR1 is DFQATT and CDR2 SNEGSKA (reference sequence). The CDR3 extends over 13 amino acids. The CDR3 loop reads CSARYTMNTEAFF. For the CDR3, the DNA is TGCAGTGCCCGGTACACCATGAACACTGAAGCTTTCTTT.

The rearrangement links TRBV10-2 to TRBJ2-3; TRBD2 matches 10 bases. The CDR3 spans 16 residues. Germline V gives CDR1 WSHSY, CDR2 SAAADI. The J segment lost 6 bases and the V segment lost 2 bases, leaving 8 bases of the junction unmatched. CDR3: CASSESLAGVGDTQYF. CDR3 bases: TGCGCCAGCAGTGAGAGTCTAGCGGGGGTTGGGGATACGCAGTATTTT.

Regarding this clonotype: A much larger clone sits a single nucleotide away, making a read error possible. The genes are TRBV4-2 and TRBJ1-2; D remains ambiguous. The CDR3 extends over 15 amino acids. Between the trimmed V and J ends, which lost 5 bases and 0 bases, there was a span of 13 bases. Germline V gene sequence: CDR1 LGHNA, CDR2 YNFKEQ. The CDR3 loop is CASSCDESTNYGYTF. The CDR3 DNA sequence: TGTGCCAGCAGCTGCGATGAGTCTACTAACTATGGCTACACCTTC.

The J gene is TRBJ2-1, the V gene TRBV6-2 or TRBV6-3, with TRBD1 as a possible D gene (6 bases). The germline gives CDR1 MNHEY, CDR2 SVGEGT. This CDR3 spans 13 amino acids. The V end was cut by 1 base, the J end by 5 bases, with 6 bases between. The CDR3 coding sequence is TGTGCCAGCAGTTACTACAGGGACAATGAGCAGTTCTTC. The encoded protein is CASSYYRDNEQFF.

This clonotype occurred a few times. CDR3 residues: CASSQERTRRVNTGELFF. CDR3 coding DNA: TGCGCCAGCAGCCAAGAAAGGACTAGAAGGGTCAACACCGGGGAGCTGTTTTTT. The chain joins TRBV4-3 to TRBJ2-2; 7 positions match TRBD2. CDR3 size: 18 residues. From germline, CDR1 is LGHNA and CDR2 YSLEER. With 0 bases clipped from V and 2 bases from J, the junction kept 9 bases outside the gene matches.

This chain uses TRBV29-1 with TRBJ2-1; D is ambiguous. The V gene lost 6 bases and the J gene lost 0 bases, with 21 bases spanning the gap. From germline, CDR1 is SQVTM and CDR2 ANQGSEA. The CDR3 runs to 17 residues. The CDR3 DNA follows: TGCAGCGTCCCGCTGGGCCTAACGATGAGCTCCTACAATGAGCAGTTCTTC. Translation: CSVPLGLTMSSYNEQFF.

This clonotype was seen only a few times. The J gene is TRBJ2-4, the V gene TRBV20-1, with D perhaps assigned TRBD1 or TRBD2 (5 bases each). The germline V gene has CDR1 DFQATT and CDR2 SNEGSKA (reference sequence). This CDR3 is built from 14 residues. V was trimmed by 4 bases and J by 6 bases, leaving 16 bases between them. Here the CDR3 reads CSATPLTGTNIQYF. In DNA form, the CDR3 reads TGCAGTGCTACCCCCTTAACCGGGACAAACATTCAGTACTTC.

This chain connects TRBV6-1 to TRBJ1-5; perhaps TRBD1 as D (5 bases). This CDR3 is 14 amino acids long. From germline, CDR1 is MNHNS and CDR2 SASEGT. V was shortened by 7 bases and J by 6 bases, with 16 bases between the two germline ends. This CDR3 reads CASNPAGGGQPQHF. The DNA of the CDR3 is TGTGCCAGCAACCCCGCGGGGGGGGGTCAGCCCCAGCATTTT.

This chain connects TRBV7-2 to TRBJ2-1; D is ambiguous. The CDR3 covers 13 residues. CDR1 is SGHTA, CDR2 FQGNSA, per germline. Trimming shortened V by 5 bases and J by 2 bases, and 7 bases separated the two germline ends. The CDR3 region has the DNA TGTGCCAGCAGCGTCGACACCTACAATGAGCAGTTCTTC. This gives the protein CASSVDTYNEQFF. Complete variable domain (other parts from reference TRBV7-2 and TRBJ2-1): GAGVSQSPSNKVTEKGKDVELRCDPISGHTALYWYRQSLGQGLEFLIYFQGNSAPDKSGLPSDRFSAERTGGSVSTLTIQRTQQEDSAVYLCASSVDTYNEQFFGPGTRLTVL.

The chain joins TRBV7-9 to TRBJ2-7; TRBD1 aligns across 7 bases. The CDR3 runs 17 residues. With 5 bases clipped from V and 0 bases from J, the junction kept 13 bases outside the gene matches. Per germline, CDR1 SEHNR and CDR2 FQNEAQ (reference sequence). CDR3 loop: CASSAFPTGPSSYEQYF. The CDR3 nucleotides read TGTGCCAGCAGCGCCTTCCCGACAGGGCCGAGCTCCTACGAGCAGTACTTC. Supplemented by reference TRBV7-9 and TRBJ2-7, the full variable domain reads DTGVSQNPRHKITKRGQNVTFRCDPISEHNRLYWYRQTLGQGPEFLTYFQNEAQLEKSRLLSDRFSAERPKGSFSTLEIQRTEQGDSAMYLCASSAFPTGPSSYEQYFGPGTRLTVT.

The genes are TRBV4-1 and TRBJ1-4; no definite D call. The CDR3 runs to 17 residues. Germline CDR1 MGHRA, CDR2 YSYEKL. Trimming removed 1 base at V and 4 bases at J, with 16 bases between. The chain's CDR3 is CASSQANRIFLNEKLFF. The CDR3 nucleotides read TGCGCCAGCAGCCAAGCAAATCGTATCTTCCTTAATGAAAAACTGTTTTTT.

This clonotype has at least ten counts. The V call is TRBV27, the J call TRBJ2-1; 8 bases align to TRBD1. V trimming: 4 bases; J trimming: 7 bases; junction bases outside the gene matches: 6. Germline CDR1 reads MNHEY; CDR2 reads SMNVEV (reference sequence). This CDR3 is built from 14 residues. CDR3 protein: CASSSDRGLNEQFF. The DNA for the CDR3 is TGTGCCAGCAGTTCTGACAGGGGTCTGAATGAGCAGTTCTTC.

This clonotype occurred many times. The chain employs TRBV4-3 and TRBJ1-1; the match to TRBD1 covers 7 bases. Germline CDR1 LGHNA, CDR2 YSLEER. This CDR3 contains 16 residues. J was trimmed by 4 bases and V by 4 bases; bases with no gene match: 12. CDR3 protein: CASSLRQGRGATEAFF. The CDR3 DNA reads as TGCGCCAGCAGCCTTCGACAGGGCAGGGGGGCCACTGAAGCTTTCTTT.

This clonotype was seen many times. The chain has TRBV20-1 and TRBJ2-5, with no clear D. The CDR3 runs 14 residues. Germline CDR1 reads DFQATT; CDR2 reads SNEGSKA (reference sequence). Trimming cost V 6 bases and J 5 bases, with 19 bases left between them. This CDR3 reads CSAQAGPSLETQYF. DNA of the CDR3: TGCAGTGCACAAGCCGGGCCGTCTTTGGAGACCCAGTACTTC.

This clonotype was observed a few times. The chain combines TRBV12-3 or TRBV12-4 with TRBJ2-5, with 11 bases lining up with TRBD2. The trim removed 5 bases at V and 4 bases at J, leaving 6 bases unmatched. The CDR3 has 15 amino acids. CDR3 protein: CASSISGLAVETQYF. As DNA, the CDR3 is TGTGCCAGCAGTATATCGGGACTAGCGGTAGAGACCCAGTACTTC.